This passage covers 18 T cell receptor beta chains from one sample sequenced in a study of blood T cell repertoires in COVID-19. Data came from immunoSEQ multiplex PCR; TCRdb stores just in-frame clones and leaves some out. The table shows about 170,000 clones, with about 85% occurring only once. Material for sequencing was peripheral blood. Receptor source: a human donor with acute or convalescent COVID-19. The donor label of this sample is uncertain.

CDR3 in DNA: TGTGCCAGCAGCCAACCAGGGGAAAAACTGTTTTTT. Its translation: CASSQPGEKLFF. The rearrangement links TRBV3-1 (or the pseudogene TRBV3-2) to TRBJ1-4, with a possible D match to TRBD1 (5 bases). The CDR3 is made up of 12 amino acids. The V gene's germline CDR1 is LGHDT and CDR2 YNNKEL (reference sequence). V was cut by 2 bases and J by 8 bases, with 6 bases left in between.

The genes are TRBV28 and TRBJ1-2; D gene unclear. The V gene's germline CDR1 is MDHEN and CDR2 SYDVKM. The CDR3 sequence is 14 residues long. Trimming removed 4 bases from V and 7 bases from J, with 16 bases in between. CDR3 nucleotide sequence: TGTGCCAGCAGTTATTTACAGCTCTTATCTGGCTACACCTTC. Amino acid sequence: CASSYLQLLSGYTF.

Comments on this clone: At one end, the junction sequence differs from germline, possibly due to a read error. The V gene is TRBV19, the J gene TRBJ2-1; D is perhaps TRBD2 (5 bases). Germline V gene lookup returns CDR1 LNHDA and CDR2 SQIVND (reference sequence). The CDR3 is 16 residues long. The CDR3 sequence: CASSIGIRESYNEQFF. The DNA of the CDR3 is TGTGCCAGTAGTATTGGAATACGGGAATCCTATAATGAGCAGTTCTTC.

The rearrangement uses TRBV5-1 and TRBJ1-6; D perhaps matches TRBD1 (6 bases). The CDR3 covers 16 residues. V was trimmed by 1 base and J by 14 bases, leaving 22 bases between them. The V gene's germline CDR1 is SGHRS and CDR2 YFSETQ. The CDR3 bases are TGCGCCAGCAGCTTGTTGGACAGCCGAACCTCGGGAACCCTCCACTTT. It codes for CASSLLDSRTSGTLHF.

The chain uses TRBV6-5 and TRBJ2-5; 8 bases are shared with TRBD2. Looked up from germline, CDR1 is MNHEY and CDR2 is SVGAGI. With 0 bases clipped from V and 1 base from J, the junction kept 4 bases outside the gene matches. This CDR3 spans 16 amino acids. In DNA form, the CDR3 reads TGTGCCAGCAGTTACTCGATCGGGGGGGCCCAAGAGACCCAGTACTTC. This codes for CASSYSIGGAQETQYF.

The genes are TRBV5-1 and TRBJ2-2; 15 nucleotides agree with TRBD2. Germline V gives CDR1 SGHRS, CDR2 YFSETQ. Losses at the gene ends were 0 bases for V and 2 bases for J; bases not matched to a gene: 5. The CDR3 length is 19 residues. CDR3 loop: CASSLAGTSGGINTGELFF. CDR3 nucleotides: TGCGCCAGCAGCTTGGCCGGGACTAGCGGGGGGATAAACACCGGGGAGCTGTTTTTT.

The chain couples TRBV10-1 to TRBJ2-3; 8 positions match TRBD1. This CDR3 contains 16 residues. The germline gives CDR1 WNHNN, CDR2 SYGVQD (reference sequence). The ends lost 0 bases at V and 4 bases at J; junction bases unmatched: 6. The CDR3 loop reads CASSESDRGFADTQYF. DNA of the CDR3: TGCGCCAGCAGTGAGTCCGACAGGGGCTTCGCAGATACGCAGTATTTT.

The chain joins TRBV28 to TRBJ2-7; the D gene is possibly TRBD2 (6 bases). V was pared by 6 bases and J by 5 bases, with 17 bases between. Germline V gives CDR1 MDHEN, CDR2 SYDVKM. The CDR3 has 14 residues. The CDR3 DNA reads TGTGCCAGCAGCACAGCGGGTATTGACAACGAGCAGTACTTC. This translates into CASSTAGIDNEQYF.

Regarding this clone: Mismatch with germline at one junction end may stem from a read error. J is TRBJ2-1 and V is TRBV11-3; D possibly corresponds to TRBD1 (5 bases). CDR1 and CDR2 (germline): SGHNT, YENEEA. The CDR3 runs to 15 residues. The CDR3 loop reads CASSLGAGSFNEQFF. CDR3 nucleotide sequence: TGTGCCAGCAGCTTAGGGGCAGGGTCCTTCAATGAGCAGTTCTTC.

J is TRBJ2-2 and V is TRBV10-1; 7 nucleotides agree with TRBD1. Trimming at V came to 4 bases and at J to 8 bases, leaving 7 bases not matched to a gene. The CDR3 length is 14 residues. Germline V gene sequence: CDR1 WNHNN, CDR2 SYGVQD (reference sequence). The CDR3 protein is CASSAQGVIGELFF. For the CDR3, the DNA is TGCGCCAGCAGTGCTCAGGGGGTTATTGGGGAGCTGTTTTTT.

This sequence joins TRBV9 and TRBJ2-1; TRBD1 might be the D (5 bases). With 4 bases removed from V and 0 bases from J, the gap between germline ends came to 14 bases. This CDR3 is 16 amino acids long. Germline V gene data show CDR1 as SGDLS and CDR2 as YYNGEE. The CDR3 protein is CASSPGILSSYNEQFF. CDR3 nucleotides: TGTGCCAGCAGCCCAGGGATCCTTAGCTCCTACAATGAGCAGTTCTTC.

The V call is TRBV5-1, the J call TRBJ2-3; 9 bases are shared with TRBD2. Looked up from germline, CDR1 is SGHRS and CDR2 is YFSETQ. The CDR3 is 16 residues long. V lost 0 bases to trimming and J lost 2 bases; unmatched junction nucleotides: 4. The CDR3 sequence is CASSLGSGGDTDTQYF. CDR3 coding DNA: TGCGCCAGCAGCTTGGGTAGCGGGGGAGACACAGATACGCAGTATTTT.

This chain links TRBV9 with TRBJ2-5; TRBD2 might be the D (5 bases). The germline gives CDR1 SGDLS, CDR2 YYNGEE. CDR3 length: 13 residues. The V and J ends lost 3 bases and 5 bases respectively, with 11 bases between them. CDR3 loop: CASSAFSGETQYF. In DNA form, the CDR3 reads TGTGCCAGCAGCGCCTTCAGCGGCGAGACCCAGTACTTC.

V gene TRBV7-2 combines with J gene TRBJ2-7; D is perhaps TRBD1 (6 bases). The CDR3 extends over 15 amino acids. V lost 5 bases to trimming and J lost 2 bases, with 16 bases between them. The germline V gene has CDR1 SGHTA and CDR2 FQGNSA. The CDR3 DNA follows: TGTGCCAGCAGCCGGGACGGGACACGGACCTACGAGCAGTACTTC. Protein: CASSRDGTRTYEQYF. Using reference TRBV7-2 and TRBJ2-7 for the parts outside the CDR3, the full variable domain is GAGVSQSPSNKVTEKGKDVELRCDPISGHTALYWYRQSLGQGLEFLIYFQGNSAPDKSGLPSDRFSAERTGGSVSTLTIQRTQQEDSAVYLCASSRDGTRTYEQYFGPGTRLTVT.

This chain links TRBV11-2 with TRBJ1-2; TRBD1 might be the D (5 bases). Germline V gene sequence: CDR1 SGHAT, CDR2 FQNNGV. Trimming took 5 bases from V and 5 from J, leaving 12 bases between them. This CDR3 spans 13 amino acids. In DNA form, the CDR3 reads TGTGCCAGCAGCGGTGTACAGGAATATGGCTACACCTTC. As protein: CASSGVQEYGYTF.

The V and J genes are TRBV6-6 and TRBJ2-1, with a weak D call TRBD2 (6 bases). The CDR3 has 15 residues. Germline V gives CDR1 MNHNY, CDR2 SVGAGI (reference sequence). V lost 5 bases to trimming and J lost 7 bases, with 18 bases between them. CDR3 sequence reads: CASSPTGRARNEQFF. CDR3 coding DNA: TGTGCCAGCAGTCCAACCGGGAGAGCCAGGAATGAGCAGTTCTTC.

The chain uses TRBV19 and TRBJ2-3; 7 bases fit TRBD1. This CDR3 is built from 15 residues. Germline CDR1 reads LNHDA; CDR2 reads SQIVND (reference sequence). Trimming cost V 2 bases and J 1 base; bases outside gene matches: 3. Here the CDR3 DNA reads TGTGCCAGTAGTATATTTAGGGGGCGCACAGATACGCAGTATTTT. Translated, it gives CASSIFRGRTDTQYF.

The chain couples TRBV2 to TRBJ1-1, with 11 bases that match TRBD1. J lost 0 bases, V lost 2 bases, and 8 bases had no gene match. CDR3 length: 18 amino acids. The V gene's germline CDR1 is SNHLY and CDR2 FYNNEI. The CDR3 reads CASSEMGGTGGLNTEAFF. The CDR3 region has the DNA TGTGCCAGCAGTGAAATGGGAGGGACAGGGGGTCTGAACACTGAAGCTTTCTTT.